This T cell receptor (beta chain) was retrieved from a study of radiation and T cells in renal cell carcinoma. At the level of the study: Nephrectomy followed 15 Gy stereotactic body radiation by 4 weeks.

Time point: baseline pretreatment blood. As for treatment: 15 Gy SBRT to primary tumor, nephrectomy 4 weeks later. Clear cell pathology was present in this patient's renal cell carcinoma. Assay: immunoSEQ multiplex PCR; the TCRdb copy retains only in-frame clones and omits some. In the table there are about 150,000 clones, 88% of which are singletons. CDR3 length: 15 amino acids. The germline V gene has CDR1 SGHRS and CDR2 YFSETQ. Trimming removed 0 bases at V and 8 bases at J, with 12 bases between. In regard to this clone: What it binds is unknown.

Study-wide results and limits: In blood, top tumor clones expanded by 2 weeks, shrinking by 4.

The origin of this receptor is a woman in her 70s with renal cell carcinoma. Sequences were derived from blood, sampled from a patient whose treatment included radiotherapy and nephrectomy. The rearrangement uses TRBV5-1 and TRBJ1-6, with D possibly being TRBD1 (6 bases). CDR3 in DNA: TGCGCCAGCAGCTTGGATTCTTCAGGGGATTCACCCCTCCACTTT. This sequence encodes CASSLDSSGDSPLHF.